This T cell receptor (beta chain) was captured by sequencing in a study of neurological immune-mediated disorders (dated by TCRdb to about 2019). Background on the whole study: Among the approximately 34 multiple sclerosis patients, relapsing-remitting MS was present in about 31 and secondary progressive MS was present in 3. Peripheral blood TCR-beta repertoires from HTLV-I-associated myelopathy (HAM/TSP) patients, multiple sclerosis patients and healthy controls were compared by UMI-based sequencing. The 106 TCR-beta libraries included longitudinal samples, technical triplicates and paired sorted CD4+ and CD8+ T-cell subsets alongside PBMC samples. The cohort included some 68 subjects: some 14 with HAM/TSP, around 34 with multiple sclerosis, and around 20 healthy controls. Summary of the overall study and its limitations: TCR clonal expansion was greatest in HAM/TSP patients and smallest in MS patients, who ranked below even healthy controls. The MS cluster was not associated with any clinical or MRI features, and the authors stated that larger cohorts are needed. Across subjects, expanded clones never shared an identical CDR3 amino acid sequence, which suggests that the TCR-beta repertoires in every group were private. Phylogenetic analysis grouped repertoires from 18 of 34 MS patients into a cluster of related CDR3 sequences, suggesting a possible repertoire-level signature.

To synthesize cDNA, template-switch 5'RACE was performed with a primer carrying a 10-nucleotide random unique molecular identifier so that each TCR transcript was tagged. Every sequencing run yielded over 190 million TCR-beta sequences covering 15-18 subjects. Total RNA was extracted with the RNeasy kit. The KAPA Real-time Library Amplification kit was used to amplify TCR-beta VDJ regions with primers for the TCR constant region and the 5'RACE anchor. Sample indexes and Illumina adaptors were added in a first PCR, and a second PCR then increased library yield. After Ampure bead purification, the TCR product of roughly 650 bp was size-selected on a 2% E-gel SizeSelection system. Before pooling, library quality was checked on a Bioanalyzer, concentration was measured with Qubit, and libraries were quantified with the Kapa Library Quantification kit. An Illumina HiSeq 2500 was used to sequence the libraries paired-end at 2 x 150 bp. To increase sequence diversity, roughly 24-32% phiX was spiked into each library pool. The source study handled its data this way. The UMI-based MiGEC pipeline processed quality-filtered reads and removed over 85% of raw TCR sequences during error correction. VDJ genes were aligned to IMGT germline references, and clonotypes were defined by unique CDR3 amino acid sequence plus V-J genes. VDJtools evaluated clonal expansion, Shannon diversity and CDR3 relatedness (CalcPairwiseDistances, ClusterSamples); CLCbio workbench built phylogenetic trees. Clones with at least 8 unique UMIs were defined as expanded, with this threshold being based on coefficient-of-variation modelling across technical triplicates. The public reads were quality trimmed at Q25 with fastp and then assembled into clones with MiXCR by TCRdb, keeping productive beta chains. CDR3 protein duplicates are merged, each entry listing the most common genes and DNA. The V and J calls were not made by the authors but by TCRdb's processing. The sample has about 46,000 distinct CDR3 sequences on record, around 3.3% of them singletons. Around 16% of the sample goes to the ten largest clones.

From cysteine to phenylalanine, the CDR3 is 13 amino acids long. Only the CDR3 DNA is retained, 39 bases long and in frame from the first base. As encoded in the germline V gene, CDR1 is MNHEY while CDR2 is SVGEGT. Trimming takes 5 bases from V and 2 bases from J, and the germline ends sit 9 bases apart. Unsorted PBMC libraries were generated from 2 million PBMCs stored in RNAlater at -80 °C until RNA extraction. Multiple sclerosis patients were enrolled in a US clinical protocol under which disease progression was evaluated by magnetic resonance imaging. Peripheral blood underwent Ficoll-Hypaque density gradient centrifugation to isolate PBMCs, which were then cryopreserved in liquid nitrogen. This clonotype showed up many times. What this receptor recognizes is not known. No much larger clonotype is one base removed from it; base qualities were not supplied.

The specimen sequenced was PBMCs. The V and J segments used are TRBV6-2 or TRBV6-3 and TRBJ1-2; TRBD1 is perhaps the D gene, given 5 matching bases. The origin of this receptor is a woman aged 50 to 60 with multiple sclerosis. In nucleotide form, the sequence is TGTGCCAGCAGTAACAGGAACAACTATGGCTACACCTTC. Its translation reads: CASSNRNNYGYTF.